This TCR beta chain derives from a study of Ad26.COV2.S vaccination and SARS-CoV-2 variants. Study details: Within the COV1001 Ad26.COV2.S trial arm, the donor was enrolled. The vaccine Ad26.COV2.S was put into the muscle once, or twice with 56 days between.

The protocol was immunoSEQ multiplex PCR, while the TCRdb copy is restricted to in-frame clones and leaves out a portion. Of about 350,000 clones in the sample, about 85% were seen once. The treatment was: around 19 received Ad26.COV2.S at low or high dose, single or two shots; roughly five received placebo; per-sample allocation not given. Day 63 following the first vaccine or placebo injection was when the samples were taken. Based in Boston, the donor was an adult of 18-55 years. Vaccination employed an Ad26 vector expressing the Wuhan-strain SARS-CoV-2 spike. Trimming pared 3 bases from V and 13 bases from J, leaving 19 bases between. In germline, CDR1 is SGHVS, CDR2 FNYEAQ. The CDR3 covers 15 residues.

This sequence was found in a person between 18 and 60 years old who received the Ad26.COV2.S COVID-19 vaccine or a placebo. Sequencing used peripheral blood, obtained in a trial of Ad26.COV2.S vaccine versus placebo. The V and J genes are TRBV7-6 and TRBJ1-6; D perhaps matches TRBD1 (6 bases). The DNA of the CDR3 is TGTGCCAGCAGCTTCAGGGGCGGGGCGGGTGATCCCCTCCACTTT. This sequence encodes CASSFRGGAGDPLHF.